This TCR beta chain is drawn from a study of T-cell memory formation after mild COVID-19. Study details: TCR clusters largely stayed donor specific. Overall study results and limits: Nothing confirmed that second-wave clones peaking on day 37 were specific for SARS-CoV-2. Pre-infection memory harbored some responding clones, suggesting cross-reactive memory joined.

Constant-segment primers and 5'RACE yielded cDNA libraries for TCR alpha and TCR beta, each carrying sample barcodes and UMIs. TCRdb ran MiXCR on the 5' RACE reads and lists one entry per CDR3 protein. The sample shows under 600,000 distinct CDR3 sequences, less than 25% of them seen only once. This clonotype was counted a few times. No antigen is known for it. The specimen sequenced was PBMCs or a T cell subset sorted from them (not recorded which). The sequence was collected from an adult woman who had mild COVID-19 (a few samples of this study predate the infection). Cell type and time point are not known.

CDR3 nucleotides: TGTGCCACCAGTGACGCCCACGCGGACAGGGTTGCGGAGACCCAGTACTTC. It is translated as CATSDAHADRVAETQYF. The chain is built from TRBV24-1 and TRBJ2-5, with 8 positions matching TRBD1. Germline V gene sequence: CDR1 KGHDR, CDR2 SFDVKD. The ends lost 4 bases at V and 5 bases at J; junction bases unmatched: 14. The CDR3 is 17 amino acids.